Included here is one T cell receptor beta chain sequence, with context. Its antigen is undetermined. This sample's treatment: approximately nine-day PBMC culture with coronavirus spike peptide pools or control peptides (ViraFEST assay). ViraFEST grew antigen-specific T cells using peptide pools, then sequenced TCRs. This entry belongs to a study of vaccination and CD4 T cells after COVID-19. For the study at large: Across the group, participants received two doses of either BNT162b2 or mRNA-1273 vaccine.

Study outcomes and limitations: Early timepoints after natural infection were not analyzed in these convalescent patients.

The Oncomine TCR Beta short-read assay was applied to DNA of cultured CD4+ T cells. TCRdb re-called the PCR reads through MiXCR, storing one row per CDR3 protein. The sample holds 25,000 or so distinct CDR3 sequences; roughly 62% are singletons and the top ten take about 22%. Trimming pared 1 base from V and 1 base from J, leaving 10 bases between. The germline V gene has CDR1 SGHVS and CDR2 FNYEAQ. The length of the CDR3 is 15 residues. Sequencing was performed on CD4+ T cells from blood, cultured in vitro, taken after SARS-CoV-2 vaccination. The receptor was derived from a human donor who received a COVID-19 vaccine. The chain employs TRBV7-6 and TRBJ2-5, with D possibly being TRBD2 (7 bases). The CDR3 sequence: CASSLEAGAQETQYF. For the CDR3, the DNA is TGTGCCAGCAGCTTAGAGGCGGGGGCCCAAGAGACCCAGTACTTC.